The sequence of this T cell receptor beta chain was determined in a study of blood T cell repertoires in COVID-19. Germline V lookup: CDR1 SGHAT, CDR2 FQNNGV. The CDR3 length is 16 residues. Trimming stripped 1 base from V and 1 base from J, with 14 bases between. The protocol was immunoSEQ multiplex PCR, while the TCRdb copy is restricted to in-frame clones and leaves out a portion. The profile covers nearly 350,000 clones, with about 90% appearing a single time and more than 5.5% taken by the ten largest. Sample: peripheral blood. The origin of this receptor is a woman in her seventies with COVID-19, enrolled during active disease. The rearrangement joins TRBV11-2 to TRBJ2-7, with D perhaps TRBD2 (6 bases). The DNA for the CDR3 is TGTGCCAGCAGCTTAGTCTTCGCGGGGCGGTCCTACGAGCAGTACTTC. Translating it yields CASSLVFAGRSYEQYF.